The entry below gives a single T cell receptor beta chain sequence along with its context. The antigen is not known. A much larger clone is a single base away; this may be a read error. This CDR3 has 13 residues. V was shortened by 6 bases and J by 1 base, with 8 bases between the two germline ends. The sequenced patients had an expansion of CD8+CD57+ cells seen by flow cytometry. These data are taken from a study of CD8+CD57+ T cells in acquired aplastic anemia. The wider study: Roughly 3.2 ug was the average amount of DNA from sorted CD4+ and CD8+ cells. General study points: Researchers report that about 29 CD8+ CDR3 sequences appeared in both patients and controls.

CDR3 and TCR beta VDJ profiling relied on genomic DNA as the template. TCRdb recomputed calls from the reads with MiXCR, one row per CDR3 protein. The sample has under 350,000 distinct CDR3 sequences; around three fifths are singletons. This clonotype was obtained from a human donor with aplastic anemia. The material sequenced was sorted CD4+, CD8+, or CD8+CD57+ T cells (not recorded which) from PBMCs. This chain uses TRBV12-3 or TRBV12-4 with TRBJ2-3; D gene unclear. Here the CDR3 DNA reads TGTGCCAGCAGCCTCTATGGCACAGATACGCAGTATTTT. Its protein product is CASSLYGTDTQYF.